The 8 T cell receptor beta chains below were found in one sample sequenced in a study of blood T cells in healthy people across ages. A J-beta primer mix and a sample-barcoded 5' primer were used in a second PCR of roughly 7 to 12 cycles. One entry per CDR3 protein results from TCRdb running MiXCR on the 5' RACE reads. The sample has about 730,000 distinct CDR3 sequences, about 40% seen once. The material sequenced was blood. Receptors were obtained from a woman aged 55-69 years in good health.

This clonotype was found many times. This chain joins TRBV4-3 and TRBJ2-3, with D possibly TRBD2 on 7 matching bases. V shed 3 bases and J shed 0 bases, with 16 bases lying between them. This CDR3 has 17 amino acids. CDR1 and CDR2 (germline): LGHNA, YSLEER. CDR3 amino acids: CASSQGGLSPSTDTQYF. In nucleotides, the CDR3 is TGCGCCAGCAGCCAGGGGGGGCTATCACCTAGCACAGATACGCAGTATTTT.

This sequence joins TRBV28 and TRBJ2-1; tentatively, D is TRBD2 (6 bases). This CDR3 is built from 15 residues. Germline CDR1 and CDR2: MDHEN and SYDVKM. Trimming left V 5 bases short and J 4 bases short, with 15 bases between. CDR3 bases: TGTGCCAGCAGTCTCCGGAGGGATGGATACAATGAGCAGTTCTTC. Translation gives CASSLRRDGYNEQFF.

This clonotype was found many times. The genes are TRBV6-2 or TRBV6-3 and TRBJ2-5; TRBD2 matches at 12 bases. The CDR3 runs 14 residues. The germline V gene has CDR1 MNHEY and CDR2 SVGEGT. J lost 4 bases, V lost 7 bases, and 4 bases had no gene match. The CDR3 sequence: CASNPGLAGETQYF. In DNA, the CDR3 is TGTGCCAGCAACCCGGGACTAGCGGGAGAGACCCAGTACTTC.

With respect to this clonotype: Relative to the germline gene, one junction end is altered; a read error may explain this. The chain combines TRBV2 with TRBJ2-5, with TRBD2 as a possible D gene (6 bases). This CDR3 has 18 residues. The germline V gene encodes CDR1 SNHLY and CDR2 FYNNEI. DNA of the CDR3: TGCGCCAGCAGTGAATGGGGAATCCGCCGGCGGGGCCAAGAGACCCAGTACTTC. Translating gives CASSEWGIRRRGQETQYF.

This clonotype was recorded a few times. The chain employs TRBV4-1 and TRBJ2-7; D uncertain. Germline V gene data show CDR1 as MGHRA and CDR2 as YSYEKL. The CDR3 has 13 residues. Deletions cut 0 bases from V and 2 bases from J, with 5 bases between. DNA of the CDR3: TGCGCCAGCAGCCAAGAGTTACCCTACGAGCAGTACTTC. This gives the protein CASSQELPYEQYF.

The chain links TRBV6-4 to TRBJ1-2; TRBD1 matches at 8 bases. V gave up 2 bases and J gave up 7 bases; unmatched junction bases: 6. The CDR3 has 14 residues. The germline CDR1 and CDR2 sequences are MRHNA and SNTAGT. CDR3 region: CASSDQGAGGGYTF. CDR3 nucleotides: TGTGCCAGCAGTGACCAGGGGGCAGGTGGTGGCTACACCTTC.

This clonotype came up many times. A junction boundary mismatches the germline segment, possibly from a read error. This chain links TRBV7-2 with TRBJ2-7; 11 positions match TRBD1. This CDR3 is built from 14 residues. The V gene's germline CDR1 is SGHTA and CDR2 FQGNSA. The CDR3: CASSRGTGGYEQYF. The CDR3 bases are TGCGCCAGCAGCCGCGGGACAGGGGGTTACGAGCAGTACTTC.

This clonotype has a handful of counts. The chain has TRBV9 and TRBJ1-2; D is unresolved. V was shortened by 4 bases and J by 8 bases, with 21 bases between the two germline ends. The length of the CDR3 is 15 residues. The germline CDR1 and CDR2 sequences are SGDLS and YYNGEE. The CDR3 spells CASSFRHATNPGYTF. CDR3 sequence (DNA): TGTGCCAGCAGCTTTAGACACGCTACCAACCCAGGCTACACCTTC.